What follows is one TCR beta chain and its context. This specimen comes from a study of T cell responses to AZD1222 COVID-19 vaccine. Here immunoSEQ multiplex PCR was the method, and the copy in TCRdb shows in-frame clones only, minus some. The sample consists of 100,000 to 150,000 clones, roughly 90% of them appearing once. This CDR3 has 13 residues. V was shortened by 3 bases and J by 5 bases, with 10 bases between the two germline ends. The V gene's germline CDR1 is MNHEY and CDR2 SMNVEV (reference sequence). The sequence was obtained from an adult in good health. Sequencing used peripheral blood, obtained on day 0 of AZD1222 vaccination. The V gene is TRBV27, the J gene TRBJ1-1; the D is unclear. The CDR3 nucleotides read TGTGCCAGCAGTTTCGGCAGCCGAACTGAAGCTTTCTTT. Its translation: CASSFGSRTEAFF.